Presented here are 18 T cell receptor beta chains from one specimen sequenced in a study of T cells after yellow fever vaccination (dated by TCRdb to about 2019). The label giving this sample's treatment or condition can be read as: live attenuated yellow fever vaccine strain. The library was made by 5' RACE. Sequencing took place on an Illumina NovaSeq 6000. TCRdb cleaned the public reads at Q25 with fastp, built clones with MiXCR and kept in-frame beta chains. Rows matching on CDR3 protein sequence are summarized as one entry with the most common DNA and genes. The sample has about 300,000 distinct CDR3 sequences on record, around 10% of them singletons. The leading ten clones occupy around 3.5% of the sample. The sample here was CD4+ T cells sorted from PBMCs, taken 5 days after the yellow fever booster vaccination. Receptors originate from a man younger than 35 who received the YFV17D yellow fever vaccine.

This clonotype was detected a few times. V usage is TRBV3-1 and J usage is TRBJ2-1; the D is unclear. The V and J ends lost 2 bases and 2 bases respectively, with 16 bases between them. The CDR3 covers 17 residues. CDR1 is LGHDT, CDR2 YNNKEL, per germline (reference sequence). CDR3 DNA sequence: TGTGCCAGCAGCCAATCCCTTGTTTTTAGCACCTACAATGAGCAGTTCTTC. Its protein is CASSQSLVFSTYNEQFF.

The V and J genes are TRBV5-4 and TRBJ1-4, with a weak D call TRBD1 (5 bases). The V end lost 5 bases, the J end lost 5 bases, and 16 bases lay between the germline ends. Looked up from germline, CDR1 is SGHNT and CDR2 is YYREEE (reference sequence). This CDR3 region has 15 residues. Here the CDR3 reads CASRLGGRENEKLFF. The CDR3 bases are TGTGCCAGCAGGCTCGGTGGCAGGGAGAATGAAAAACTGTTTTTT.

This clonotype was recorded a few times. The rearrangement joins TRBV6-5 to TRBJ2-3; D not certain. Germline values: CDR1 MNHEY, CDR2 SVGAGI. V lost 0 bases, J lost 5 bases, and 9 bases lay in between. The CDR3 contains 14 residues. CDR3 nucleotide sequence: TGTGCCAGCAGTTACTCGATGTCCGGAGATACGCAGTATTTT. Its protein product is CASSYSMSGDTQYF.

Only a few counts were recorded for this clonotype. The genes are TRBV5-1 and TRBJ1-1; maybe TRBD1 (5 bases). V was shortened by 0 bases and J by 5 bases, with 14 bases between the two germline ends. CDR1 is SGHRS, CDR2 YFSETQ, per germline. The CDR3 covers 15 residues. CDR3 in amino acids: CASSLGTSGGTEAFF. The CDR3 nucleotides are TGCGCCAGCAGCTTGGGAACCTCGGGGGGAACTGAAGCTTTCTTT.

This clonotype was detected only a few times. The chain is built from TRBV9 and TRBJ1-4; TRBD1 is a possible D gene (5 bases). Germline CDR1 is SGDLS and CDR2 is YYNGEE. V was cut by 2 bases and J by 8 bases, with 16 bases left in between. The CDR3 runs 15 residues. DNA of the CDR3: TGTGCCAGCAGCGTTAGAGTAGGACATGGGGAAAAACTGTTTTTT. Its protein is CASSVRVGHGEKLFF.

This clonotype was recorded at least ten times. V and J are TRBV5-5 and TRBJ2-3; D is tentatively TRBD1 or TRBD2 (5 bases each). The CDR3 is 15 residues long. Germline V gene lookup returns CDR1 SGHKS and CDR2 YYEKEE (reference sequence). V lost 0 bases and J 5 bases, leaving 13 bases between the germline ends. The CDR3 DNA follows: TGTGCCAGCAGCTTGGGGGGGACCGCGGGAGATACGCAGTATTTT. Translated: CASSLGGTAGDTQYF.

V gene TRBV7-2 combines with J gene TRBJ1-2; D is unclear. Germline CDR1 and CDR2: SGHTA and FQGNSA. The length of the CDR3 is 13 residues. Trimming left V 6 bases short and J 2 bases short, with 10 bases between. CDR3 sequence reads: CASSFDPNYGYTF. CDR3 DNA: TGTGCCAGCAGTTTCGATCCGAACTATGGCTACACCTTC. Drawing the rest from reference TRBV7-2 and TRBJ1-2, the complete variable domain is GAGVSQSPSNKVTEKGKDVELRCDPISGHTALYWYRQSLGQGLEFLIYFQGNSAPDKSGLPSDRFSAERTGGSVSTLTIQRTQQEDSAVYLCASSFDPNYGYTFGSGTRLTVV.

This clonotype was found a few times. The chain links TRBV19 to TRBJ2-3; D possibly uses TRBD1 or TRBD2 (5 bases each). The V end was cut by 3 bases, the J end by 14 bases, with 15 bases between. CDR1 is LNHDA and CDR2 is SQIVND in the germline V gene (reference sequence). This CDR3 is built from 12 residues. The CDR3 DNA is TGTGCCAGTAGTATGGGGGTCCACTCGGCGTATTTT. Its translation: CASSMGVHSAYF.

This clonotype has a handful of counts. The CDR3 loop reads CASSERILGPTNEKLFF. The DNA for the CDR3 is TGTGCCAGCAGTGAACGGATTTTGGGGCCAACTAATGAAAAACTGTTTTTT. The chain uses TRBV25-1 and TRBJ1-4; D perhaps matches TRBD1 (5 bases). CDR1 MGHDK and CDR2 SYGVNS come from the germline V gene. V lost 2 bases and J lost 0, with 13 bases in between. This CDR3 is built from 17 residues.

This clonotype came up a few times. This chain joins TRBV27 and TRBJ1-2; D unclear. Germline CDR1 is MNHEY and CDR2 is SMNVEV (reference sequence). V was trimmed by 2 bases and J by 7 bases, leaving 11 bases between them. The CDR3 consists of 13 residues. CDR3 loop: CASSLLGLGGYTF. The CDR3 DNA follows: TGTGCCAGCAGTTTACTCGGCCTCGGTGGCTACACCTTC.

CDR3 amino acids: CASSLGSPQNTEAFF. Written as DNA, the CDR3 is TGCGCCAGCAGCTTGGGGTCCCCCCAGAACACTGAAGCTTTCTTT. The chain is built from TRBV5-1 and TRBJ1-1, with D hard to call. The V gene's germline CDR1 is SGHRS and CDR2 YFSETQ. This CDR3 comprises 15 residues. V was pared by 0 bases and J by 1 base, with 10 bases between.

There are many counts of this clonotype. The genes are TRBV27 and TRBJ1-2, with 9 bases aligning to TRBD1. Germline V gene lookup returns CDR1 MNHEY and CDR2 SMNVEV (reference sequence). CDR3 size: 14 residues. After removal of 3 bases from V and 5 bases from J, the junction contained 4 bases not matched to a gene. CDR3 nucleotide sequence: TGTGCCAGCAGTTTCAATGGACAGGGGTATGGCTACACCTTC. Residues: CASSFNGQGYGYTF.

This clonotype was detected ten times or more. The chain couples TRBV7-9 to TRBJ2-3; D is ambiguous. V gave up 1 base and J gave up 6 bases, with 11 bases separating them. CDR1 and CDR2 (germline): SEHNR, FQNEAQ (reference sequence). CDR3 size: 14 residues. Written as DNA, the CDR3 is TGTGCCAGCAGCTTAGTGGGATCCGATGATACGCAGTATTTT. Its translation: CASSLVGSDDTQYF.

A few counts support this clonotype. This sequence joins TRBV6-2 or TRBV6-3 and TRBJ2-7; 8 bases are a match to TRBD1. The CDR3 has 14 residues. Germline CDR1 is MNHEY and CDR2 is SVGEGT. V gave up 7 bases and J gave up 1 base; unmatched junction bases: 6. This CDR3 reads CASTDRGPSYEQYV. CDR3 in DNA: TGTGCCAGCACCGACAGGGGCCCTTCCTACGAGCAGTACGTC.

The genes are TRBV7-3 and TRBJ2-2, with D possibly being TRBD2 (5 bases). Germline CDR1 and CDR2: SGHTA and FQGTGA. The V gene lost 7 bases and the J gene lost 10 bases, with 16 bases spanning the gap. CDR3 length equals 13 residues. CDR3 nucleotides: TGTGCCAGCACTCGCGGGCCCAATGAGGAGCTGTTTTTT. Translating it yields CASTRGPNEELFF.

The chain combines TRBV5-1 with TRBJ1-4; D unclear. Per germline, CDR1 SGHRS and CDR2 YFSETQ. V lost 4 bases and J 0 bases, leaving 13 bases between the germline ends. This CDR3 has 16 residues. The CDR3 sequence: CASSPEADSTNEKLFF. CDR3 nucleotides: TGCGCCAGCAGCCCGGAGGCAGATTCAACTAATGAAAAACTGTTTTTT.

This clonotype was observed a few times. The J gene is TRBJ2-5, the V gene TRBV30; D uncertain. Trimming cost V 1 base and J 7 bases, with 10 bases left between them. CDR3 length equals 12 residues. The germline gives CDR1 GTSNPN, CDR2 SVGIG (reference sequence). The CDR3 bases are TGTGCCTGGAGTGGCGGCCGAGGGACCCAGTACTTC. This codes for CAWSGGRGTQYF.

This clonotype came up a few times. J is TRBJ1-5 and V is TRBV7-6; D is unresolved. The germline V gene has CDR1 SGHVS and CDR2 FNYEAQ. CDR3 length: 15 residues. Deletions cut 2 bases from V and 4 bases from J, with 12 bases between. Here the CDR3 reads CASSLSTGLNQPQHF. The CDR3 DNA reads as TGTGCCAGCAGCTTATCAACGGGGTTAAATCAGCCCCAGCATTTT.